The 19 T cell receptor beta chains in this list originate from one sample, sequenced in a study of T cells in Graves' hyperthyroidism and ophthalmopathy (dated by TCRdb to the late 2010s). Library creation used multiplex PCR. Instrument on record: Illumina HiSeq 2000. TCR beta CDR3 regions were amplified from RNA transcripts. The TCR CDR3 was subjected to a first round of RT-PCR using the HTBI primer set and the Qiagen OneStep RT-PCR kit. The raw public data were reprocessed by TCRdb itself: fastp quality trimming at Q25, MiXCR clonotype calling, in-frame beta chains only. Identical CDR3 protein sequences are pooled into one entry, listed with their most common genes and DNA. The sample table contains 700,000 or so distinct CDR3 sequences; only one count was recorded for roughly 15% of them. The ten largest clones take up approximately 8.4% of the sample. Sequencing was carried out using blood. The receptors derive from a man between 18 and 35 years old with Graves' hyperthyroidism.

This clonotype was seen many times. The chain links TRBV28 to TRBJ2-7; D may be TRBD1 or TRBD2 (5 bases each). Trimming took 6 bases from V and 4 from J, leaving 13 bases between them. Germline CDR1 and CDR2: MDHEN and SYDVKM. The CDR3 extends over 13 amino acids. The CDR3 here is CASRAGTPYEQYF. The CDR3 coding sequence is TGTGCCAGCAGAGCCGGGACCCCTTACGAGCAGTACTTC.

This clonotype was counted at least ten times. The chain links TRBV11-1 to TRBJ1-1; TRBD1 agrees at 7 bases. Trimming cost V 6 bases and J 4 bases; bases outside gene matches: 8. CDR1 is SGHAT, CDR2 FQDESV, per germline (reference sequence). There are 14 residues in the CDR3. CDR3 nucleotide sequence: TGTGCCAGCAGGACAAGTTCAGGGGGCACTGAAGCTTTCTTT. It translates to CASRTSSGGTEAFF.

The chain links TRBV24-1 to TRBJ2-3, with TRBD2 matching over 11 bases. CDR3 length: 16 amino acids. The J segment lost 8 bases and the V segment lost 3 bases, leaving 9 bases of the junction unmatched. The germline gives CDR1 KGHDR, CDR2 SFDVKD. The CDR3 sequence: CATSDPGTSGRGTQYF. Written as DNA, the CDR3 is TGTGCCACCAGTGATCCCGGGACTAGCGGAAGGGGTACGCAGTATTTT.

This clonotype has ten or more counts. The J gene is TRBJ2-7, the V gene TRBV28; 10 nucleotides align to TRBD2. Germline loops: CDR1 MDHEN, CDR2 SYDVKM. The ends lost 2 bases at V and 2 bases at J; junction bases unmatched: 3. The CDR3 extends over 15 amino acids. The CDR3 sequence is CASSLLAGDTYEQYF. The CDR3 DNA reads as TGTGCCAGCAGTTTACTAGCGGGAGACACCTACGAGCAGTACTTC.

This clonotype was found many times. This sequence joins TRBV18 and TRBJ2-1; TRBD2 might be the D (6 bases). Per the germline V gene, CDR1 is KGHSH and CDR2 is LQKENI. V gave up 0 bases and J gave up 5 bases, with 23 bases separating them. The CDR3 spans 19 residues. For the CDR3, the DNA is TGTGCCAGCTCACCACCTCGGGGCGCCGGGAGAGGGGTGAACAATGAGCAGTTCTTC. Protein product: CASSPPRGAGRGVNNEQFF.

In nucleotides, the CDR3 is TGTGCCACCAGCAGGGGGGGGGACGTCAGCTCCTACGAGCAGTACTTC. This gives the protein CATSRGGDVSSYEQYF. This rearrangement joins TRBV15 to TRBJ2-7; 7 bases align to TRBD2. The V segment lost 3 bases and the J segment 0 bases; nucleotides outside the gene matches: 8. Germline values: CDR1 LNHNV, CDR2 YYDKDF (reference sequence). This CDR3 has 16 residues. Filled out from reference TRBV15 and TRBJ2-7, the complete variable domain reads DAMVIQNPRYQVTQFGKPVTLSCSQTLNHNVMYWYQQKSSQAPKLLFHYYDKDFNNEADTPDNFQSRRPNTSFCFLDIRSPGLGDTAMYLCATSRGGDVSSYEQYFGPGTRLTVT.

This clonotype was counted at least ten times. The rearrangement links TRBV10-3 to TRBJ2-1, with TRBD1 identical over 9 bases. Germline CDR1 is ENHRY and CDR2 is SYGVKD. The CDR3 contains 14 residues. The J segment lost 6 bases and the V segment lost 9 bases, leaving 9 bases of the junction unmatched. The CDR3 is CAMWAGTGSNEQFF. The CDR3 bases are TGTGCCATGTGGGCCGGGACAGGGAGCAATGAGCAGTTCTTC.

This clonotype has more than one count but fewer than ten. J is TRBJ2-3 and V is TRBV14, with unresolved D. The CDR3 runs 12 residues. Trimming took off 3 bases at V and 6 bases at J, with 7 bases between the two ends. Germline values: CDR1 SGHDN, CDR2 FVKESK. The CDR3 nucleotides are TGTGCCAGCAGCCATAACTTCGATACGCAGTATTTT. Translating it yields CASSHNFDTQYF.

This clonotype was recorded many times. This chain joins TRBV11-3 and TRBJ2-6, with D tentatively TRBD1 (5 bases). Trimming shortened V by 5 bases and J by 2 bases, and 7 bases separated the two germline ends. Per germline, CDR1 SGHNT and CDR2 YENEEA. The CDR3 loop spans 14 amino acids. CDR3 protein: CASSIGAGANVLTF. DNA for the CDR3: TGTGCCAGCAGCATAGGGGCTGGGGCCAACGTCCTGACTTTC.

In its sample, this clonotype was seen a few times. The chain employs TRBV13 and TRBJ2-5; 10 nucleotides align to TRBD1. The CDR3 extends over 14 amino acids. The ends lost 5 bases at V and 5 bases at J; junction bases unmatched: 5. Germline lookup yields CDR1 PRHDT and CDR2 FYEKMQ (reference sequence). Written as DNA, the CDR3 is TGTGCCAGCAGCCGAAGACAGGGGGCGGAGACCCAGTACTTC. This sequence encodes CASSRRQGAETQYF.

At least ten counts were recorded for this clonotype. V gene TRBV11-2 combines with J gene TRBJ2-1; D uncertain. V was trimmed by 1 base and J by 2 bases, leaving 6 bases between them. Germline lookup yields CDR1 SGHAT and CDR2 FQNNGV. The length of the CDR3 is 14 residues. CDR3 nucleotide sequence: TGTGCCAGCAGCTTAGTACAGCCCTACAATGAGCAGTTCTTC. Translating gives CASSLVQPYNEQFF. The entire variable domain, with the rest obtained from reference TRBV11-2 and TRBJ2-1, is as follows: EAGVAQSPRYKIIEKRQSVAFWCNPISGHATLYWYQQILGQGPKLLIQFQNNGVVDDSQLPKDRFSAERLKGVDSTLKIQPAKLEDSAVYLCASSLVQPYNEQFFGPGTRLTVL.

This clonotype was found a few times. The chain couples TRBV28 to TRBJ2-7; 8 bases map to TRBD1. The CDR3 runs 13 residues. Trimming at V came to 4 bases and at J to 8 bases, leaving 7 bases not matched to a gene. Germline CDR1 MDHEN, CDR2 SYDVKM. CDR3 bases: TGTGCCAGCAGTTACCCGGACAGGGAGAAGCAGTACTTC. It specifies CASSYPDREKQYF.

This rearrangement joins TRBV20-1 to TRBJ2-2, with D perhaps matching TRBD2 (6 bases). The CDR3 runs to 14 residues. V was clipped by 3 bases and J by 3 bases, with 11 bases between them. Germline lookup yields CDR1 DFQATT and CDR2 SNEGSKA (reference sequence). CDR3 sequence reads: CSASGRGDTGELFF. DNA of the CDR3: TGCAGTGCTAGCGGGAGAGGGGACACCGGGGAGCTGTTTTTT.

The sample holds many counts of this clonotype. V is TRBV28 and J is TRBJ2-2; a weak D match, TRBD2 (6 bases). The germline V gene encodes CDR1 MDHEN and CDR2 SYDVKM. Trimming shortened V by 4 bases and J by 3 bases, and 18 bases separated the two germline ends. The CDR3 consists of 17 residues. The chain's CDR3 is CASSSPGGSGYTGELFF. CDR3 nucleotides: TGTGCCAGCAGTTCCCCTGGAGGGAGTGGGTACACCGGGGAGCTGTTTTTT.

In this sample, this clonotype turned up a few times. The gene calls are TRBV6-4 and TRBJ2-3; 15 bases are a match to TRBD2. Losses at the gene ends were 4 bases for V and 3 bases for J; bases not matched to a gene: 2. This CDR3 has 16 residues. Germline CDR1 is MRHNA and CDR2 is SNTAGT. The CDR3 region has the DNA TGTGCCAGCAGTGTGGGACTAGCGGGAGGTACAGATACGCAGTATTTT. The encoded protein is CASSVGLAGGTDTQYF.

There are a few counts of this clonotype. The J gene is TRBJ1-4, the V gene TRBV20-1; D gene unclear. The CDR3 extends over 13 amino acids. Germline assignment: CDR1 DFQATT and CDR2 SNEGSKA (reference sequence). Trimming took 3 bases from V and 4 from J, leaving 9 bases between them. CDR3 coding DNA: TGCAGTGCTAGGCTGGGGATTAATGAAAAACTGTTTTTT. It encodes CSARLGINEKLFF.

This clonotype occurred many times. The DNA of the CDR3 is TGCAGTGCTAGTACTAGCGGGAGCACAGATACGCAGTATTTT. Protein sequence: CSASTSGSTDTQYF. The chain employs TRBV20-1 and TRBJ2-3; 9 bases are a match to TRBD2. Per germline, CDR1 DFQATT and CDR2 SNEGSKA (reference sequence). With V trimmed by 3 bases and J by 0 bases, 1 base remained unmatched. The CDR3 loop spans 14 amino acids.

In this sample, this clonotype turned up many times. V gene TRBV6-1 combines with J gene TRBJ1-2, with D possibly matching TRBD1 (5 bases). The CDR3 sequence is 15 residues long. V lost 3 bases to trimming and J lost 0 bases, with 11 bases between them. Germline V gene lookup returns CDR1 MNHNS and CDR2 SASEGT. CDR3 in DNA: TGTGCCAGCAGTGACAGGGTATGGACTAACTATGGCTACACCTTC. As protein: CASSDRVWTNYGYTF.

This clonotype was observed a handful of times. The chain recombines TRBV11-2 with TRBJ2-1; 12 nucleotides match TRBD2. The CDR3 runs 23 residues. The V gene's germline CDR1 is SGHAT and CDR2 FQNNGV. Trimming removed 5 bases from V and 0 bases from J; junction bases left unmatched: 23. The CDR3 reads CASSRPEGLPGLAGDSSYNEQFF. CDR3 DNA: TGTGCCAGCAGCCGGCCCGAGGGCCTGCCGGGACTAGCGGGCGATAGCTCCTACAATGAGCAGTTCTTC.